The entry that follows covers one T cell receptor beta chain sequence. Its antigen is not known. From germline, CDR1 is SEHNR and CDR2 FQNEAQ (reference sequence). Trimming took 4 bases from V and 0 from J; bases not matched to a gene: 4. The CDR3 has 16 amino acids. Researchers ran the PCR with 60 Vbeta and 13 Jbeta primers. The table came from immunoSEQ multiplex PCR; TCRdb's copy has only in-frame clones and leaves some out. The sample lists 150,000 to 160,000 clones, 80% occurring once. These data belong to a study of cytomegalovirus exposure and HLA in healthy donors. Study-level results: V- and J-gene trimming in TCR beta was tied to a missense DCLRE1C variant by an analysis performed later. As immune exposure information, only CMV serostatus was available. HLA allele associations emerged for fewer than 20,000 TCR beta sequences in a later analysis, at 0.05 false discovery rate.

The chain employs TRBV7-9 and TRBJ2-5, with TRBD2 identical over 11 bases. This sequence was found in a middle-aged woman in good health and CMV-seropositive. The specimen was PBMCs. The CDR3 reads CASSSRTSGYQETQYF. DNA for the CDR3: TGTGCCAGCAGCTCCCGGACTAGCGGGTACCAAGAGACCCAGTACTTC.